This T cell receptor beta chain was obtained from a study of OX40 agonist ivuxolimab in advanced cancers. In the study overall: Eligibility admitted prior anti-PD-1, anti-PD-L1 or anti-CTLA-4 therapy; about 40% had some.

In germline, CDR1 is WSHSY, CDR2 SAAADI. This CDR3 contains 15 residues. V was cut by 2 bases and J by 2 bases, with 12 bases left in between. Study-wide findings and caveats: CD8+ T cells (on average) carried more expanded clones than CD4+ T cells.

Using immunoSEQ multiplex PCR, the repertoire was profiled, and TCRdb retains in-frame clones only, with some absent. This sample carries roughly 59,000 clones, about 87% of them seen once, and the ten largest clones take roughly 2%. About this clone: The target antigen is unknown.

This TCR came from an adult with an advanced solid tumor such as melanoma, head and neck, liver or kidney cancer. The sequencing here drew on CD4+ or CD8+ T cells sorted from blood, taken in a trial of the OX40 agonist ivuxolimab. The chain employs TRBV10-2 and TRBJ2-5; D not certain. Written as DNA, the CDR3 is TGCGCCAGCAGTGAGGGTCTCCCGGTTCAAGAGACCCAGTACTTC. This codes for CASSEGLPVQETQYF.